These T cell receptor beta chains were read from a single sample in a study of blood T cell repertoires in COVID-19. The assay was immunoSEQ multiplex PCR, and TCRdb's table has in-frame clones only and misses some. The profile shows about 130,000 clones, around 83% of them singletons. Material for sequencing was peripheral blood. These receptors were taken from a woman aged 45-59 years with acute or convalescent COVID-19. Both conserved end residues are part of each CDR3. The D gene is left open where the match is weak. Expanded clones are given a class, and other clones once, few, many or no size at all.

TGTGCCAGCAGCTTTCTAGGATCTGAAGCTTTCTTT | CASSFLGSEAFF | 12 | NA | TRBJ1-1 | NA | TRBV5-8
TGTGCCAGCAGTGAAGACTCCCGAGCCCATGAGCAGTTCTTC | CASSEDSRAHEQFF | 14 | NA | TRBJ2-1 | NA | TRBV2
TGTGCCAGCAGCTCTCAGGGGACCAGCTCCTACGAGCAGTACTTC | CASSSQGTSSYEQYF | 15 | NA | TRBJ2-7 | NA | TRBV5-4
TGTGCCAGCAGCCAATGGATCCAGGGGGCGGCCACTGAAGCTTTCTTT | CASSQWIQGAATEAFF | 16 | NA | TRBJ1-1 | TRBD1 | TRBV3-1/TRBV3-2
TGCAGCGTTGAGGACAGGGGAACAGATACGCAGTATTTT | CSVEDRGTDTQYF | 13 | few | TRBJ2-3 | TRBD1 | TRBV29-1
TGTGCCAGCAGTTCCGGACAGGGGAGCCTAAACAATGAGCAGTTCTTC | CASSSGQGSLNNEQFF | 16 | NA | TRBJ2-1 | TRBD1 | TRBV28
TGTGCCACCAGAAGGGGAGCGGGGGTCACAGATACGCAGTATTTT | CATRRGAGVTDTQYF | 15 | NA | TRBJ2-3 | TRBD2 | TRBV15
TGTGCCAGCAGCTTAGCCTCGACAGCACGCGAAAAACTGTTTTTT | CASSLASTAREKLFF | 15 | NA | TRBJ1-4 | NA | TRBV7-2
TGTGCCAGCAGCCAAATGCAGTCGAAGACCCAGTACTTC | CASSQMQSKTQYF | 13 | once | TRBJ2-5 | NA | TRBV3-1/TRBV3-2
TGTGCCAGCAGCCAAGGGGCTACAGCTGCTGAAGCTTTCTTT | CASSQGATAAEAFF | 14 | NA | TRBJ1-1 | NA | TRBV3-1/TRBV3-2
TGTGCCAGCAGTTCAGCAACGTCGGGAGAGCTGTTTTTT | CASSSATSGELFF | 13 | NA | TRBJ2-2 | NA | TRBV6-2/TRBV6-3